This is a list of T cell receptor beta chains from one sample in a study of blood T cell repertoires in COVID-19. Profiling relied on immunoSEQ multiplex PCR, and the TCRdb table lists in-frame clones only, not all of them. In the table there are 500,000 to 600,000 clones, around 90% of which are singletons. What was sequenced was peripheral blood. The receptor source for this set is a woman in her forties or fifties with COVID-19, enrolled during active disease. Each CDR3 is given with its conserved first and last residue. The D gene is left open where the match is weak. The listing skips clone size in some rows; elsewhere it reads once, few, many or a size class.

.,TRBJ1-2,TRBD1,TRBV5-6,CASSLGTVTNYGYTF,TGTGCCAGCAGCCTGGGGACAGTCACTAACTATGGCTACACCTTC
.,TRBJ2-2,TRBD2,TRBV4-1,CASRRAAGGRTGELFF,TGCGCCAGCCGGCGGGCGGCGGGGGGGCGGACCGGGGAGCTGTTTTTT
.,TRBJ1-3,TRBD1,TRBV30,CAWKIGGTRTGGTIYF,TGTGCCTGGAAGATTGGGGGGACAAGGACAGGGGGCACCATATATTTT
.,TRBJ1-1,.,TRBV19,CASSIVVRATNTEAFF,TGTGCCAGTAGTATAGTGGTGAGGGCGACGAACACTGAAGCTTTCTTT
once,TRBJ1-5,.,TRBV28,CASSFHPQPQHF,TGTGCCAGCAGTTTCCATCCCCAGCCCCAGCATTTT
.,TRBJ1-2,.,TRBV3-1/TRBV3-2,CASSQLPYGYTF,TGTGCCAGCAGCCAACTACCATATGGCTACACCTTC
.,TRBJ2-1,.,TRBV20-1,CSASPRVNSYNEQFF,TGCAGTGCTAGTCCCAGGGTGAACTCCTACAATGAGCAGTTCTTC
many,TRBJ1-2,TRBD1,TRBV30,CAWSRQGDYGYTF,TGTGCCTGGAGTAGACAGGGGGACTATGGCTACACCTTC
.,TRBJ2-7,TRBD2,TRBV5-4,CASSSRNSGGYEQYF,TGTGCCAGCAGCTCCCGGAATAGCGGGGGCTACGAGCAGTACTTC
.,TRBJ2-5,TRBD2,TRBV5-4,CASSRIAGLTETQYF,TGTGCCAGCAGCCGTATAGCGGGGCTGACAGAGACCCAGTACTTC
.,TRBJ2-7,.,TRBV7-9,CASSSGWDISYEQYF,TGTGCCAGCAGCTCCGGCTGGGACATCTCCTACGAGCAGTACTTC
.,TRBJ2-2,TRBD1,TRBV9,CASSPTGGNTGELFF,TGTGCCAGCAGTCCGACAGGGGGGAACACCGGGGAGCTGTTTTTT
.,TRBJ2-2,TRBD2,TRBV5-4,CASSPGRGRTGELFF,TGTGCCAGCAGCCCCGGGCGGGGGAGGACCGGGGAGCTGTTTTTT
.,TRBJ2-5,.,TRBV19,CASSTLSSETQYF,TGTGCCAGTAGTACCCTGTCGTCGGAGACCCAGTACTTC
.,TRBJ2-7,TRBD2,TRBV2,CASSGTSGVAYEQYF,TGTGCCAGCAGCGGAACTAGCGGGGTTGCCTACGAGCAGTACTTC
.,TRBJ1-2,TRBD1,TRBV5-1,CASSPIRDRARGYTF,TGCGCCAGCAGCCCCATACGAGACAGGGCGCGCGGCTACACCTTC
.,TRBJ1-2,TRBD1,TRBV30,CAWTETGANGYTF,TGTGCCTGGACAGAGACAGGGGCGAATGGCTACACCTTC
.,TRBJ1-2,TRBD1,TRBV7-9,CASSSWDRGHYGYTF,TGTGCCAGCAGCTCCTGGGACAGGGGACACTATGGCTACACCTTC
once,TRBJ2-1,TRBD2,TRBV3-1/TRBV3-2,CASSQGLAGGNEQFF,TGTGCCAGCAGCCAAGGGCTAGCGGGGGGCAATGAGCAGTTCTTC
.,TRBJ2-7,.,TRBV10-3,CAISESGGGNYEQYF,TGTGCCATCAGTGAGTCGGGGGGTGGGAATTACGAGCAGTACTTC
.,TRBJ2-7,TRBD1,TRBV7-9,CASSPPGQILSEQYF,TGTGCCAGCAGCCCTCCGGGACAGATCCTCTCCGAGCAGTACTTC
.,TRBJ1-2,TRBD1,TRBV18,CASSPAQGAGDGYTF,TGTGCCAGCTCACCTGCACAGGGGGCAGGGGATGGCTACACCTTC
.,TRBJ1-4,TRBD1,TRBV18,CASSYGQGPNEKLFF,TGTGCCAGCTCATATGGACAGGGACCTAATGAAAAACTGTTTTTT
.,TRBJ1-1,TRBD1,TRBV7-9,CASSPGQGTEAFF,TGTGCCAGCAGCCCGGGACAGGGGACTGAAGCTTTCTTT
.,TRBJ1-1,.,TRBV4-1,CASSPLVRGKMNTEAFF,TGCGCCAGCAGCCCGCTTGTACGCGGGAAAATGAACACTGAAGCTTTCTTT
.,TRBJ2-7,TRBD1,TRBV6-5,CASRPGQGSYEQYF,TGTGCCAGCAGACCGGGACAGGGGTCCTACGAGCAGTACTTC
.,TRBJ1-5,.,TRBV6-1,CASSETPGRSQPQHF,TGTGCCAGCAGTGAAACCCCGGGTAGGAGTCAGCCCCAGCATTTT
.,TRBJ1-3,.,TRBV6-6,CAISTGNTIYF,TGTGCCATTTCAACTGGAAACACCATATATTTT
.,TRBJ1-1,.,TRBV18,CASSPRQLDTEAFF,TGTGCCAGCTCACCCCGACAGTTGGACACTGAAGCTTTCTTT
.,TRBJ1-5,TRBD1,TRBV3-1/TRBV3-2,CASSRGGDRDQPQHF,TGTGCCAGCAGCCGGGGGGGGGACAGGGATCAGCCCCAGCATTTT
.,TRBJ1-6,.,TRBV5-1,CASSLGQGSSPLHF,TGCGCCAGCAGCTTGGGGCAGGGGAGTTCACCCCTCCACTTT
.,TRBJ1-1,.,TRBV9,CASSSMNTEAFF,TGTGCCAGCAGCTCCATGAACACTGAAGCTTTCTTT
.,TRBJ1-3,.,TRBV5-1,CASSLGGRNTIYF,TGCGCCAGCAGCTTAGGAGGAAGAAACACCATATATTTT
.,TRBJ1-1,.,TRBV28,CATGWPSNTEAFF,TGTGCCACCGGGTGGCCGTCCAACACTGAAGCTTTCTTT
.,TRBJ1-5,.,TRBV6-5,CASGLGGQPQHF,TGTGCCAGCGGTCTGGGAGGCCAGCCCCAGCATTTT
once,TRBJ2-3,.,TRBV12-3/TRBV12-4,CASSLRGTDTQYF,TGTGCCAGCAGTTTAAGAGGGACAGATACGCAGTATTTT